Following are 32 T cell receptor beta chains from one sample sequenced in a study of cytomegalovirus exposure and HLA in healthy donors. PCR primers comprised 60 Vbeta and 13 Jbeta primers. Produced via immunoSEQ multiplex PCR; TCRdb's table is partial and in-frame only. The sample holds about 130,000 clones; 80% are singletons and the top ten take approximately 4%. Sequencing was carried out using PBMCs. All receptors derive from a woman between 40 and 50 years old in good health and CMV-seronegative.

CDR3 nucleotides: TGTGCCAGCAGCGCTGGCGGGCTAGCGGCCAATGAGCAGTTCTTC. Amino acids: CASSAGGLAANEQFF. The chain combines TRBV13 with TRBJ2-1; 7 positions match TRBD2. Germline V gives CDR1 PRHDT, CDR2 FYEKMQ (reference sequence). The CDR3 spans 15 residues. J was trimmed by 6 bases and V by 5 bases; bases with no gene match: 10. Variable domain in full (rest from reference TRBV13 and TRBJ2-1): AAGVIQSPRHLIKEKRETATLKCYPIPRHDTVYWYQQGPGQDPQFLISFYEKMQSDKGSIPDRFSAQQFSDYHSELNMSSLELGDSALYFCASSAGGLAANEQFFGPGTRLTVL.

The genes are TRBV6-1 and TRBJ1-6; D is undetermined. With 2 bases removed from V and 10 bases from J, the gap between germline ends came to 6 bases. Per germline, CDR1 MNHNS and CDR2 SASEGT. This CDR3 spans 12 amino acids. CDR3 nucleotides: TGTGCCAGCAGTGAACAGCGATCACCCCTCCACTTT. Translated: CASSEQRSPLHF.

The CDR3 DNA sequence: TGTGCCAGCAGCTTAAGTTCGGTATCTAACTATGGCTACACCTTC. Translating it yields CASSLSSVSNYGYTF. This chain uses TRBV7-9 with TRBJ1-2; D gene ambiguous. With 2 bases removed from V and 0 bases from J, the gap between germline ends came to 10 bases. CDR3 length: 15 amino acids. Germline V lookup: CDR1 SEHNR, CDR2 FQNEAQ (reference sequence).

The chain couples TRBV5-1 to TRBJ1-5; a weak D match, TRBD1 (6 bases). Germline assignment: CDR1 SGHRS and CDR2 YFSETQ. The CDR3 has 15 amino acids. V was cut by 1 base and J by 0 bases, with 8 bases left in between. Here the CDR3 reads CASSLTGYSNQPQHF. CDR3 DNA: TGCGCCAGCAGCTTGACAGGGTATAGCAATCAGCCCCAGCATTTT.

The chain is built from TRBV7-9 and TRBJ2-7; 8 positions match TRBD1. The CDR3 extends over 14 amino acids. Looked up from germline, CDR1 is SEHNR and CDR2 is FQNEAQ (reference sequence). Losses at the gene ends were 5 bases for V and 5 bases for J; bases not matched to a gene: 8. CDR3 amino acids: CASSPGQGLHEQYF. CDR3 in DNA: TGTGCCAGCAGCCCAGGACAGGGACTCCACGAGCAGTACTTC. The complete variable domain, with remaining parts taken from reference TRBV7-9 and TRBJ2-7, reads DTGVSQNPRHKITKRGQNVTFRCDPISEHNRLYWYRQTLGQGPEFLTYFQNEAQLEKSRLLSDRFSAERPKGSFSTLEIQRTEQGDSAMYLCASSPGQGLHEQYFGPGTRLTVT.

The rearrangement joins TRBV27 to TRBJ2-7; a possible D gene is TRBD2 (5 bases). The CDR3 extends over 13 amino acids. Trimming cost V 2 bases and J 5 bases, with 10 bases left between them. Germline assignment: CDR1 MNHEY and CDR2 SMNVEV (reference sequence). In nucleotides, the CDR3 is TGTGCCAGCAGTTTAAATCTAGCAGACGAGCAGTACTTC. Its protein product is CASSLNLADEQYF.

The CDR3 bases are TGTGCCAGCAGTTTCGACAGGGGCTATGGCTACACCTTC. It encodes CASSFDRGYGYTF. The chain is built from TRBV27 and TRBJ1-2, with 8 bases aligning to TRBD1. The germline V gene encodes CDR1 MNHEY and CDR2 SMNVEV (reference sequence). With V trimmed by 3 bases and J by 4 bases, 1 base remained unmatched. The CDR3 runs to 13 residues.

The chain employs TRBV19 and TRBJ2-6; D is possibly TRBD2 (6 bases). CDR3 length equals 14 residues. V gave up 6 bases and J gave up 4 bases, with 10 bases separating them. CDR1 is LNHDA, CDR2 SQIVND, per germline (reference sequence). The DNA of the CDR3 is TGTGCCAGTAGCGGGGGTGCGGGGGCCAACGTCCTGACTTTC. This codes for CASSGGAGANVLTF.

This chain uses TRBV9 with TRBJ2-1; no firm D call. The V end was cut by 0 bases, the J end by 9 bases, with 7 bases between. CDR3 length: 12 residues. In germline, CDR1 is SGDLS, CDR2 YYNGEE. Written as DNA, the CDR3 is TGTGCCAGCAGCGTAGGTTCGGGTGAGCAGTTCTTC. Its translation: CASSVGSGEQFF.

The chain's CDR3 is CASSTQGARYNEQFF. In DNA, the CDR3 is TGTGCCAGCAGCACCCAGGGGGCCCGATACAATGAGCAGTTCTTC. This rearrangement joins TRBV9 to TRBJ2-1, with 8 bases aligning to TRBD1. This CDR3 has 15 residues. The germline V gene has CDR1 SGDLS and CDR2 YYNGEE. With 4 bases clipped from V and 4 bases from J, the junction kept 7 bases outside the gene matches.

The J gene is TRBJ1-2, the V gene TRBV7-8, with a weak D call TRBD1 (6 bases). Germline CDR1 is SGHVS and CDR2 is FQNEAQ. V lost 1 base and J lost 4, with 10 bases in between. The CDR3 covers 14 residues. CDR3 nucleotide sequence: TGTGCCAGCAGCTTAGACGGCAGGGGCTATGGCTACACCTTC. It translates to CASSLDGRGYGYTF.

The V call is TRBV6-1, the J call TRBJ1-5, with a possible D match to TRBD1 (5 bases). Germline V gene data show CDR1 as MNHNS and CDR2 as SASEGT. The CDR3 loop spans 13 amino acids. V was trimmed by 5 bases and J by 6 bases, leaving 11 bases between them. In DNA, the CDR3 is TGTGCCAGCAGTAACCCCGGGGGTCAGCCCCAGCATTTT. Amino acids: CASSNPGGQPQHF.

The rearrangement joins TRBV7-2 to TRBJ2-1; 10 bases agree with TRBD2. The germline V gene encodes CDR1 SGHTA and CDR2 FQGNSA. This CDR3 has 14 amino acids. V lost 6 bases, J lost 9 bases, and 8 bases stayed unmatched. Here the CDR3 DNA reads TGTGCCAGCAGGGGGAGCGGGGGGGCCAGTGAGCAGTTCTTC. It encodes CASRGSGGASEQFF. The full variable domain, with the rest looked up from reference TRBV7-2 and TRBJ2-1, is GAGVSQSPSNKVTEKGKDVELRCDPISGHTALYWYRQSLGQGLEFLIYFQGNSAPDKSGLPSDRFSAERTGGSVSTLTIQRTQQEDSAVYLCASRGSGGASEQFFGPGTRLTVL.

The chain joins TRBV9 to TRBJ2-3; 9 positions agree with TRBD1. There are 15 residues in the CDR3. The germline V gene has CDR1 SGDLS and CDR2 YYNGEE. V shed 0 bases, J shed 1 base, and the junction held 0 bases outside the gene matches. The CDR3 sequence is CASSVGDRGTDTQYF. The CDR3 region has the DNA TGTGCCAGCAGCGTAGGGGACAGGGGCACAGATACGCAGTATTTT.

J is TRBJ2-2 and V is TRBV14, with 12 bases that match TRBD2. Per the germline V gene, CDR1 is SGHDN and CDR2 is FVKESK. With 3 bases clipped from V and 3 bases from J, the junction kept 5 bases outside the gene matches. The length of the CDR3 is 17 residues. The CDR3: CASSQLAGGPDTGELFF. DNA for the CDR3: TGTGCCAGCAGCCAGCTAGCGGGAGGGCCGGACACCGGGGAGCTGTTTTTT. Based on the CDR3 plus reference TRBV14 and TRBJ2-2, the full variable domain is EAGVTQFPSHSVIEKGQTVTLRCDPISGHDNLYWYRRVMGKEIKFLLHFVKESKQDESGMPNNRFLAERTGGTYSTLKVQPAELEDSGVYFCASSQLAGGPDTGELFFGEGSRLTVL.

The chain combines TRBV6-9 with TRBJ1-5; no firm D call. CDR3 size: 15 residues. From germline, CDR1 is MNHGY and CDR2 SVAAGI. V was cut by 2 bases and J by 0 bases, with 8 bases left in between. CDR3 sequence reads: CASSYSDDSNQPQHF. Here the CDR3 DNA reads TGTGCCAGCAGTTATAGCGACGATAGCAATCAGCCCCAGCATTTT.

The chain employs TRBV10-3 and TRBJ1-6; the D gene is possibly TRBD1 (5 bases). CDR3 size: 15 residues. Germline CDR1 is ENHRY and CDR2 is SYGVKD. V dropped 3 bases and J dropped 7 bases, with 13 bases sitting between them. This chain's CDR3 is CAISDRGTVNSPLHF. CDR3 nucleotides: TGTGCCATCAGTGACCGCGGGACTGTGAATTCACCCCTCCACTTT.

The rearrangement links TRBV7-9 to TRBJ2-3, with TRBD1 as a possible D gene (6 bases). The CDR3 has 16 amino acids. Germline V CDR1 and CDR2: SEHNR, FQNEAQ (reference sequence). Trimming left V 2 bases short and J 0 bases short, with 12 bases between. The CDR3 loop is CASSLFRDKSTDTQYF. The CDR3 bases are TGTGCCAGCAGCTTATTCCGGGACAAGAGCACAGATACGCAGTATTTT.

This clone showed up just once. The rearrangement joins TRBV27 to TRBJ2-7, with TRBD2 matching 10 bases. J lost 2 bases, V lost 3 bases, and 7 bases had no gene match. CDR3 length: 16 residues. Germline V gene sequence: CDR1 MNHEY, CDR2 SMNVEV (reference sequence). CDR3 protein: CASSFGSSGGPYEQYF. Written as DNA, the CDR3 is TGTGCCAGCAGTTTTGGTTCTAGCGGGGGACCCTACGAGCAGTACTTC.

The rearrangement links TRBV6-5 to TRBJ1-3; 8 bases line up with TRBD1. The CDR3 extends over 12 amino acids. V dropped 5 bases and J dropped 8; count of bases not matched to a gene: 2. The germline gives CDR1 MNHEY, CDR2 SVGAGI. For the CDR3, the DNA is TGTGCCAGCAGTGACAGGGGTCACACCATATATTTT. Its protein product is CASSDRGHTIYF.

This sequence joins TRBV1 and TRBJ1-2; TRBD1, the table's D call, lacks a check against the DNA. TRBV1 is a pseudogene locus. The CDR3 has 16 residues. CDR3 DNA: TGCACCAGCAGCGAAAGGGTACTCACAGGGACCTATGGCTACCCCTTC. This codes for CTSSERVLTGTYGYPF.

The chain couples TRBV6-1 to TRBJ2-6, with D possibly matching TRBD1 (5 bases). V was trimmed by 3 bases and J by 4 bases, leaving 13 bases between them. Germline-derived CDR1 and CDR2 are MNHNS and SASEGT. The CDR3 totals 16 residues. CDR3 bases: TGTGCCAGCAGTGATGGCAGGGTGGCCGGGGCCAACGTCCTGACTTTC. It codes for CASSDGRVAGANVLTF.

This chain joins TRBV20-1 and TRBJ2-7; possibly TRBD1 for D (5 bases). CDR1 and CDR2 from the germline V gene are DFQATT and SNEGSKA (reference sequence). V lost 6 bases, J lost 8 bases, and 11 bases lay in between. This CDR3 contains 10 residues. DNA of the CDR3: TGCAGTGCACAAACAGGAAAGCAGTACTTC. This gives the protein CSAQTGKQYF.

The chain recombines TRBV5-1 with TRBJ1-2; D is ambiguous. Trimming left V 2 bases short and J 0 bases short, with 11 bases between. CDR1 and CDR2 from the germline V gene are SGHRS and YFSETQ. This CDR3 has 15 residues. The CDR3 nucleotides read TGCGCCAGCAGCTTCACTGGAGACCCTAACTATGGCTACACCTTC. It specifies CASSFTGDPNYGYTF.

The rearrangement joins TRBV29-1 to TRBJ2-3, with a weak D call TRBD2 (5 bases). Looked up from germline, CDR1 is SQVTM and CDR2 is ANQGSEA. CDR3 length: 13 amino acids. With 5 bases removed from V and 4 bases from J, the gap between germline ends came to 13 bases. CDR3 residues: CSVPWRVPDTQYF. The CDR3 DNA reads TGCAGCGTTCCGTGGCGGGTCCCAGATACGCAGTATTTT.

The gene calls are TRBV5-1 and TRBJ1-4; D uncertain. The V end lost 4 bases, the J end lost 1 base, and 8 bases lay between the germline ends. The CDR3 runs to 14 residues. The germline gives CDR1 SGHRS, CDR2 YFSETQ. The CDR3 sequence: CASSPFRTNEKLFF. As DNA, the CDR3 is TGCGCCAGCAGCCCGTTCAGAACTAATGAAAAACTGTTTTTT.

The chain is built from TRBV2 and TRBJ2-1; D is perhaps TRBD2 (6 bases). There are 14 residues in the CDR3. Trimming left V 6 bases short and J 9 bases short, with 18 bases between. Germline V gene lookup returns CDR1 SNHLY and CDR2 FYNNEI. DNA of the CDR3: TGTGCCAGCAGCGATCTGGAGGGTTTTGGTGAGCAGTTCTTC. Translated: CASSDLEGFGEQFF. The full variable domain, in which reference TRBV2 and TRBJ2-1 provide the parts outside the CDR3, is EPEVTQTPSHQVTQMGQEVILRCVPISNHLYFYWYRQILGQKVEFLVSFYNNEISEKSEIFDDQFSVERPDGSNFTLKIRSTKLEDSAMYFCASSDLEGFGEQFFGPGTRLTVL.

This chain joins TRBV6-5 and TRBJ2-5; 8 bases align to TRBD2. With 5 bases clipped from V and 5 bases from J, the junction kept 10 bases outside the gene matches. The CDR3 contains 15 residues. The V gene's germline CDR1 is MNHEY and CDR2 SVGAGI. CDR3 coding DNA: TGTGCCAGCAGTCTTGACGGGGGGGCCTTGGAGACCCAGTACTTC. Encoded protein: CASSLDGGALETQYF.

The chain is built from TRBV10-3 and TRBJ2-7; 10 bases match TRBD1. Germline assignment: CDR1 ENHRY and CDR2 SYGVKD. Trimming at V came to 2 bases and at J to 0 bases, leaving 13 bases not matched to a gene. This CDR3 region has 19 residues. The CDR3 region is CAISERGTGVELSSYEQYF. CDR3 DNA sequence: TGTGCCATCAGTGAGCGGGGGACAGGGGTCGAGCTAAGCTCCTACGAGCAGTACTTC.

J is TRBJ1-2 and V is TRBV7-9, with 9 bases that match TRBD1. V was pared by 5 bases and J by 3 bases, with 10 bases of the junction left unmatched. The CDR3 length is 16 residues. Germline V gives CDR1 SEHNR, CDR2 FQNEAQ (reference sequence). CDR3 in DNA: TGTGCCAGCAGCCGACCGTTGGGACAGGGTGACTATGGCTACACCTTC. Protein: CASSRPLGQGDYGYTF.

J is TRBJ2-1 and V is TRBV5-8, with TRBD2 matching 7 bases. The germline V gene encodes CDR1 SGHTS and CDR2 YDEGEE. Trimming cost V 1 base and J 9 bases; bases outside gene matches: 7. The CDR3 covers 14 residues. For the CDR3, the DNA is TGTGCCAGCAGCTTGCTGGCGGGAGAAGGTGAGCAGTTCTTC. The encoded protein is CASSLLAGEGEQFF.

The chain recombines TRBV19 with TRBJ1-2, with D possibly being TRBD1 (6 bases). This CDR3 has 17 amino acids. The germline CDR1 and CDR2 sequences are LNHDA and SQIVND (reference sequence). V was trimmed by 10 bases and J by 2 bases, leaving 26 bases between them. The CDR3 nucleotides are TGTGCCACCCAAAAGAAAACACAGGGTTCGATCAACTATGGCTACACCTTC. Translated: CATQKKTQGSINYGYTF.